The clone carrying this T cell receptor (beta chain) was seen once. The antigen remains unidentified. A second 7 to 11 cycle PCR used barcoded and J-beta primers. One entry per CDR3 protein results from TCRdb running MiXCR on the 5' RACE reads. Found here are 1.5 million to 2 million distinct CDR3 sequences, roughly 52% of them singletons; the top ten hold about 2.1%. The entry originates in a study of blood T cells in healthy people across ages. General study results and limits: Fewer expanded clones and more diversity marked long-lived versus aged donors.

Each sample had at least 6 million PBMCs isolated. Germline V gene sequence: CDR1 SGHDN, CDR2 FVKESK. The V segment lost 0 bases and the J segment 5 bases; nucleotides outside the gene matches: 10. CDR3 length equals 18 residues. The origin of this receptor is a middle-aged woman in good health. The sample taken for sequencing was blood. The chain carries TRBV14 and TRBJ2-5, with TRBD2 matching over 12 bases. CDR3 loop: CASSQELAGGRRGETQYF. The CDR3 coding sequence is TGTGCCAGCAGCCAAGAACTAGCGGGGGGACGCCGCGGGGAGACCCAGTACTTC.